This TCR beta chain was captured in a study of cytomegalovirus exposure and HLA in healthy donors. Study findings and constraints: Specificity for CMV antigens was confirmed in vitro for a few of the CMV-associated chains. The study listed roughly 160 cytomegalovirus-associated TCR beta chains.

In regard to this clone: Its antigen remains unknown.

Produced via immunoSEQ multiplex PCR; TCRdb's table is partial and in-frame only. The sample lists under 250,000 clones; roughly 85% were seen once. The CDR3 is 14 amino acids. Germline V gene data show CDR1 as SEHNR and CDR2 as FQNEAQ (reference sequence). The V gene end was trimmed by 3 bases and the J gene end by 10 bases; junction bases not matched to a gene: 8. The chain is built from TRBV7-9 and TRBJ2-1; 8 bases fit TRBD1. Sequencing input: PBMCs. This TCR was recovered from a woman aged 18-35 years in good health and CMV-seronegative. CDR3 protein: CASSLTGAAGEQFF. The CDR3 region has the DNA TGTGCCAGCAGCTTGACAGGGGCCGCGGGAGAGCAGTTCTTC.